The 32 T cell receptor beta chains listed next were all sequenced from one sample in a study of siplizumab effects on memory and regulatory T cells. Only in-frame clones appear in the TCRdb table, and some are missing; sequencing was by immunoSEQ multiplex PCR. The data show 75,000 to 100,000 clones, nearly 95% seen once. Sequencing was performed on non-Treg CD4+ T cells sorted from blood. These receptors were obtained from a human donor in good health.

As DNA, the CDR3 is TGCGCCAGCAGGGAAGGTGGGATGCGGGACCGCTACACCTTC. This gives the protein CASREGGMRDRYTF. The V and J genes are TRBV10-2 and TRBJ1-2; tentative D call: TRBD1 (5 bases). CDR3 length equals 14 residues. Germline assignment: CDR1 WSHSY and CDR2 SAAADI. Trimming cost V 6 bases and J 9 bases, with 20 bases left between them.

This chain links TRBV5-1 with TRBJ2-7, with 7 bases lining up with TRBD1. With 4 bases clipped from V and 6 bases from J, the junction kept 10 bases outside the gene matches. Germline V gene sequence: CDR1 SGHRS, CDR2 YFSETQ. The CDR3 is 14 amino acids. The CDR3 nucleotides read TGCGCCAGCAGCCCTCGGACAGGAGAAGCCGAGCAGTACTTC. Its protein product is CASSPRTGEAEQYF.

The V call is TRBV7-2, the J call TRBJ2-7, with 9 bases fitting TRBD2. Germline assignment: CDR1 SGHTA and CDR2 FQGNSA. The V segment lost 5 bases and the J segment 0 bases; nucleotides outside the gene matches: 5. The CDR3 sequence is 15 residues long. The CDR3 spells CASSRLAGSSYEQYF. Written as DNA, the CDR3 is TGTGCCAGCAGCCGCCTAGCGGGAAGCTCCTACGAGCAGTACTTC.

The V gene is TRBV7-9, the J gene TRBJ2-1; TRBD2 matches at 14 bases. The CDR3 consists of 17 residues. The germline CDR1 and CDR2 sequences are SEHNR and FQNEAQ (reference sequence). V gave up 5 bases and J gave up 9 bases; unmatched junction bases: 12. The DNA for the CDR3 is TGTGCCAGCAGCCCCCAGCCGGGACTAGCGGGAGCCAGTGAGCAGTTCTTC. Protein product: CASSPQPGLAGASEQFF.

This clone was found a few times. V is TRBV5-4 and J is TRBJ1-5, with unresolved D. CDR1 SGHNT and CDR2 YYREEE come from the germline V gene (reference sequence). V was trimmed by 0 bases and J by 2 bases, leaving 9 bases between them. The CDR3 is 15 residues long. CDR3 nucleotides: TGTGCCAGCAGCTTGGCAGGTCAGGGCAATCAGCCCCAGCATTTT. Amino acid sequence: CASSLAGQGNQPQHF.

The chain is built from TRBV11-3 and TRBJ2-2; 11 bases align to TRBD1. The trim removed 0 bases at V and 5 bases at J, leaving 5 bases unmatched. The V gene's germline CDR1 is SGHNT and CDR2 YENEEA. The CDR3 consists of 17 residues. The CDR3 sequence is CASSLDPGQGGTGELFF. CDR3 in DNA: TGTGCCAGCAGCTTAGATCCGGGACAGGGGGGGACCGGGGAGCTGTTTTTT.

This chain connects TRBV19 to TRBJ1-3; D uncertain. The CDR3 runs to 14 residues. Germline V CDR1 and CDR2: LNHDA, SQIVND (reference sequence). V gave up 3 bases and J gave up 0 bases, with 6 bases separating them. CDR3 sequence reads: CASSIPSSGNTIYF. CDR3 DNA sequence: TGTGCCAGTAGTATCCCAAGCTCTGGAAACACCATATATTTT.

The CDR3 loop reads CASSFSAGASYNEQFF. For the CDR3, the DNA is TGTGCCAGCAGCTTTTCAGCGGGGGCATCCTACAATGAGCAGTTCTTC. The V gene is TRBV27, the J gene TRBJ2-1; 8 positions agree with TRBD2. CDR1 MNHEY and CDR2 SMNVEV come from the germline V gene (reference sequence). The CDR3 runs 16 residues. With V trimmed by 6 bases and J by 1 base, 8 bases remained unmatched.

The V and J genes are TRBV5-1 and TRBJ1-3; tentatively, D is TRBD1 (6 bases). The V and J ends lost 4 bases and 0 bases respectively, with 11 bases between them. CDR1 and CDR2 from the germline V gene are SGHRS and YFSETQ. This CDR3 has 15 amino acids. The CDR3 DNA is TGCGCCAGCAGCCCGGACAGATACTCTGGAAACACCATATATTTT. Protein product: CASSPDRYSGNTIYF.

The chain uses TRBV7-8 and TRBJ2-3; no clear D. The CDR3 is made up of 14 amino acids. V gave up 3 bases and J gave up 0 bases, with 7 bases separating them. In germline, CDR1 is SGHVS, CDR2 FQNEAQ. CDR3 sequence reads: CASSFISSTDTQYF. The CDR3 DNA reads TGTGCCAGCAGCTTTATCTCTAGCACAGATACGCAGTATTTT. The full variable domain, with the rest looked up from reference TRBV7-8 and TRBJ2-3, is GAGVSQSPRYKVAKRGQDVALRCDPISGHVSLFWYQQALGQGPEFLTYFQNEAQLDKSGLPSDRFFAERPEGSVSTLKIQRTQQEDSAVYLCASSFISSTDTQYFGPGTRLTVL.

This clone came up once. This sample also contains other DNA sequences that code for the same CDR3. The V and J genes are TRBV6-5 and TRBJ1-3; D gene ambiguous. Trimming removed 0 bases from V and 1 base from J, with 7 bases in between. Germline V gene data show CDR1 as MNHEY and CDR2 as SVGAGI. This CDR3 comprises 15 residues. CDR3 loop: CASSYSAGSGNTIYF. In DNA form, the CDR3 reads TGTGCCAGCAGTTACTCGGCCGGGTCTGGAAACACCATATATTTT.

The V call is TRBV10-3, the J call TRBJ2-5, with a tentative D call TRBD2 (5 bases). The CDR3 is made up of 11 amino acids. Trimming took 4 bases from V and 5 from J, leaving 5 bases between them. CDR1 is ENHRY and CDR2 is SYGVKD in the germline V gene. The DNA for the CDR3 is TGTGCCATCAGTGCGGGGGAGACCCAGTACTTC. Protein product: CAISAGETQYF.

This clone was found once. This rearrangement joins TRBV6-1 to TRBJ2-6, with a possible D match to TRBD2 (7 bases). V lost 6 bases and J 0 bases, leaving 9 bases between the germline ends. The CDR3 loop spans 15 amino acids. Germline V gene data show CDR1 as MNHNS and CDR2 as SASEGT. CDR3 DNA sequence: TGTGCCAGCAGAAGGGGGGGCTCTGGGGCCAACGTCCTGACTTTC. As protein: CASRRGGSGANVLTF.

This chain uses TRBV6-5 with TRBJ2-7; D may be TRBD2 (6 bases). CDR1 MNHEY and CDR2 SVGAGI come from the germline V gene. With 2 bases removed from V and 6 bases from J, the gap between germline ends came to 11 bases. The CDR3 extends over 13 amino acids. CDR3 in amino acids: CASSYLTSSEQYF. DNA of the CDR3: TGTGCCAGCAGTTACCTGACTAGTTCCGAGCAGTACTTC.

The CDR3 DNA reads TGTGCCAGCAGCCAAGTCCTCCCGACTAATGAAAAACTGTTTTTT. This translates into CASSQVLPTNEKLFF. This chain uses TRBV4-2 with TRBJ1-4; unclear D gene. Germline V gene sequence: CDR1 LGHNA, CDR2 YNFKEQ. This CDR3 contains 15 residues. The germline V and J ends were trimmed by 1 base and 2 bases, with 8 bases remaining between them.

This chain uses TRBV5-4 with TRBJ1-5; D unclear. This CDR3 region has 15 residues. The V and J ends lost 4 bases and 1 base respectively, with 12 bases between them. CDR1 and CDR2 (germline): SGHNT, YYREEE (reference sequence). CDR3 protein: CASSPTPGSNQPQHF. The DNA for the CDR3 is TGTGCCAGCAGCCCGACGCCGGGGAGCAATCAGCCCCAGCATTTT.

In nucleotides, the CDR3 is TGCGCCAGCAGCCAAATTGGACGGGAACCCTCCCCTGGGGCCAACGTCCTGACTTTC. Translating it yields CASSQIGREPSPGANVLTF. J is TRBJ2-6 and V is TRBV4-1; maybe TRBD2 (5 bases). V lost 2 bases and J lost 2, with 19 bases in between. Germline loops: CDR1 MGHRA, CDR2 YSYEKL. The CDR3 runs to 19 residues.

The chain has TRBV6-6 and TRBJ1-1; 9 bases align to TRBD1. This CDR3 has 12 residues. Trimming at V came to 5 bases and at J to 10 bases, leaving 5 bases not matched to a gene. Per the germline V gene, CDR1 is MNHNY and CDR2 is SVGAGI (reference sequence). CDR3 bases: TGTGCCAGCAGTCCACAGGGGGCGGGAGCTTTCTTT. The encoded protein is CASSPQGAGAFF.

This clone is a singleton in its sample. The chain employs TRBV7-3 and TRBJ2-2; D perhaps matches TRBD1 (6 bases). The V gene lost 4 bases and the J gene lost 0 bases, with 12 bases spanning the gap. The CDR3 contains 16 residues. The germline V gene has CDR1 SGHTA and CDR2 FQGTGA. The DNA for the CDR3 is TGTGCCAGCAGCTCCCCGACAGGTTCGAACACCGGGGAGCTGTTTTTT. This encodes CASSSPTGSNTGELFF.

J is TRBJ2-7 and V is TRBV6-1; D call uncertain. Looked up from germline, CDR1 is MNHNS and CDR2 is SASEGT. Trimming shortened V by 6 bases and J by 2 bases, and 8 bases separated the two germline ends. There are 12 residues in the CDR3. The CDR3 region has the DNA TGTGCCAGCAGAACAGTAACCTACGAGCAGTACTTC. This gives the protein CASRTVTYEQYF.

This clone was found a few times. The chain employs TRBV7-2 and TRBJ1-5, with D perhaps TRBD1 (5 bases). V shed 6 bases and J shed 4 bases, with 16 bases lying between them. The CDR3 consists of 15 residues. From germline, CDR1 is SGHTA and CDR2 FQGNSA. The CDR3 protein is CASSPSGPPNQPQHF. The DNA for the CDR3 is TGTGCCAGCAGTCCCTCAGGGCCCCCTAATCAGCCCCAGCATTTT.

The chain recombines TRBV13 with TRBJ1-6, with a tentative D call TRBD1 (5 bases). The germline V and J ends were trimmed by 5 bases and 6 bases, with 14 bases remaining between them. Per the germline V gene, CDR1 is PRHDT and CDR2 is FYEKMQ (reference sequence). This CDR3 has 15 residues. The CDR3 DNA sequence: TGTGCCAGCAGCACAGGACACAGGACTAATTCACCCCTCCACTTT. Translating it yields CASSTGHRTNSPLHF.

The table lists this clone with a few counts. V is TRBV19 and J is TRBJ1-1; D unresolved. V dropped 4 bases and J dropped 6 bases, with 18 bases sitting between them. The CDR3 is 15 amino acids. CDR1 is LNHDA and CDR2 is SQIVND in the germline V gene (reference sequence). The chain's CDR3 is CASSRTLLGLPEAFF. The CDR3, as DNA: TGTGCCAGTAGTAGGACCCTTCTAGGGTTGCCTGAAGCTTTCTTT.

The rearrangement uses TRBV2 and TRBJ2-3; D gene ambiguous. Germline V CDR1 and CDR2: SNHLY, FYNNEI. Trimming removed 7 bases from V and 6 bases from J, with 20 bases in between. CDR3 length equals 15 residues. Here the CDR3 reads CASTPQVAFWDTQYF. The DNA of the CDR3 is TGTGCCAGCACTCCCCAGGTTGCCTTTTGGGATACGCAGTATTTT.

The rearrangement links TRBV5-1 to TRBJ2-5; the D gene is possibly TRBD1 (6 bases). This CDR3 contains 17 residues. In germline, CDR1 is SGHRS, CDR2 YFSETQ. V lost 3 bases and J 0 bases, leaving 18 bases between the germline ends. In DNA, the CDR3 is TGCGCCAGCAGCTCGGACCTCGGGACAACGGACCAAGAGACCCAGTACTTC. It is translated as CASSSDLGTTDQETQYF. The full variable domain, in which reference TRBV5-1 and TRBJ2-5 provide the parts outside the CDR3, is KAGVTQTPRYLIKTRGQQVTLSCSPISGHRSVSWYQQTPGQGLQFLFEYFSETQRNKGNFPGRFSGRQFSNSRSEMNVSTLELGDSALYLCASSSDLGTTDQETQYFGPGTRLLVL.

The chain joins TRBV18 to TRBJ1-1, with D perhaps matching TRBD1 (6 bases). The CDR3 consists of 14 residues. V gave up 1 base and J gave up 4 bases, with 10 bases separating them. The V gene's germline CDR1 is KGHSH and CDR2 LQKENI. CDR3 sequence reads: CASSPLEGGTEAFF. Here the CDR3 DNA reads TGTGCCAGCTCACCACTCGAGGGGGGCACTGAAGCTTTCTTT. The complete variable domain, with remaining parts taken from reference TRBV18 and TRBJ1-1, reads NAGVMQNPRHLVRRRGQEARLRCSPMKGHSHVYWYRQLPEEGLKFMVYLQKENIIDESGMPKERFSAEFPKEGPSILRIQQVVRGDSAAYFCASSPLEGGTEAFFGQGTRLTVV.

V gene TRBV5-5 combines with J gene TRBJ2-5; the match to TRBD1 covers 10 bases. Germline CDR1 is SGHKS and CDR2 is YYEKEE (reference sequence). This CDR3 has 14 amino acids. V shed 5 bases and J 3 bases; nucleotides not matched to a gene: 4. In DNA form, the CDR3 reads TGTGCCAGCAGACCCGGGACAGGGGAAGAGACCCAGTACTTC. Translated, it gives CASRPGTGEETQYF.

V gene TRBV4-1 combines with J gene TRBJ1-2, with D possibly matching TRBD1 (6 bases). CDR3 length: 12 residues. In germline, CDR1 is MGHRA, CDR2 YSYEKL. The V end was cut by 5 bases, the J end by 8 bases, with 12 bases between. The CDR3 DNA follows: TGCGCCAGCAGCTCCTACAGGGACGGCTACACCTTC. Protein sequence: CASSSYRDGYTF.

V and J are TRBV7-9 and TRBJ1-4, with D possibly matching TRBD1 (6 bases). From germline, CDR1 is SEHNR and CDR2 FQNEAQ (reference sequence). This CDR3 region has 15 residues. V was trimmed by 5 bases and J by 6 bases, leaving 16 bases between them. DNA of the CDR3: TGTGCCAGCAGCAGCCGGACAGCTAAAGATGAAAAACTGTTTTTT. Translated: CASSSRTAKDEKLFF. The full variable domain, with the rest looked up from reference TRBV7-9 and TRBJ1-4, is DTGVSQNPRHKITKRGQNVTFRCDPISEHNRLYWYRQTLGQGPEFLTYFQNEAQLEKSRLLSDRFSAERPKGSFSTLEIQRTEQGDSAMYLCASSSRTAKDEKLFFGSGTQLSVL.

This chain uses TRBV6-6 with TRBJ1-5; D uncertain. From germline, CDR1 is MNHNY and CDR2 SVGAGI (reference sequence). The CDR3 covers 13 residues. V lost 7 bases, J lost 7 bases, and 14 bases lay in between. The CDR3 loop is CASTLELGQPQHF. The CDR3 DNA sequence: TGTGCCAGCACCCTAGAACTTGGGCAGCCCCAGCATTTT.

This clone has only one observation. The rearrangement joins TRBV5-4 to TRBJ2-7, with D possibly called TRBD1 or TRBD2 (5 bases each). V shed 4 bases and J shed 3 bases, with 17 bases lying between them. The germline V gene has CDR1 SGHNT and CDR2 YYREEE (reference sequence). The CDR3 totals 15 residues. The CDR3 sequence: CASSATGTKNYEQYF. CDR3 nucleotide sequence: TGTGCCAGCAGCGCTACCGGGACCAAAAACTACGAGCAGTACTTC.

V and J are TRBV9 and TRBJ1-1; possible D gene TRBD1, 5 bases. Germline V CDR1 and CDR2: SGDLS, YYNGEE. The CDR3 runs 14 residues. V was shortened by 2 bases and J by 1 base, with 9 bases between the two germline ends. The CDR3 loop reads CASSVGGRNTEAFF. CDR3 DNA sequence: TGTGCCAGCAGCGTGGGGGGACGGAACACTGAAGCTTTCTTT. The variable domain in full, completed from reference TRBV9 and TRBJ1-1, reads DSGVTQTPKHLITATGQRVTLRCSPRSGDLSVYWYQQSLDQGLQFLIQYYNGEERAKGNILERFSAQQFPDLHSELNLSSLELGDSALYFCASSVGGRNTEAFFGQGTRLTVV.